The rows below give T cell receptor beta chains drawn from one sample of a study of T cell responses to AZD1222 COVID-19 vaccine. TCRdb's copy holds only in-frame clones and misses some; the assay was immunoSEQ multiplex PCR. The sample consists of about 28,000 clones, around 90% of them appearing once. The sample consisted of peripheral blood, taken on day 0 of AZD1222 vaccination. These receptors were obtained from an adult in good health. Each CDR3 is given with its conserved first and last residue. The D gene is left open where the match is weak. The size entry is marked missing in some rows and otherwise reads once, few, many or a size class.

J gene	clone size	D gene	V gene	CDR3 DNA	CDR3 protein
TRBJ2-2	.	TRBD2	TRBV30	TGTGCCTGGAGTGCGGGACTAGCGGACACCGGGGAGCTGTTTTTT	CAWSAGLADTGELFF
TRBJ2-5	.	TRBD1	TRBV18	TGTGCCAGCTCACCCGGGACAGGGGGCGAAGAGACCCAGTACTTC	CASSPGTGGEETQYF
TRBJ1-2	.	TRBD1	TRBV5-1	TGCGCCAGCAGCTCCTCCGGACAGGGGCCCTTAGGCTACACCTTC	CASSSSGQGPLGYTF
TRBJ1-2	.	.	TRBV5-1	TGCGCCAGCAGCCCCACCCCGGGCGCGAACTATGGCTACACCTTC	CASSPTPGANYGYTF
TRBJ2-7	few	TRBD1	TRBV7-8	TGTGCCAGCAGCTCTCCCCGGACAGGGGGCACCTCCTACGAGCAGTACTTC	CASSSPRTGGTSYEQYF
TRBJ2-7	.	TRBD2	TRBV2	TGTGCCAGCAGTGAGGGACTAGCGGGGGCCTACGAGCAGTACTTC	CASSEGLAGAYEQYF
TRBJ1-3	.	.	TRBV3-1/TRBV3-2	TGTGCCAGCAGCCCCTCACCGGGATCCTCTGGAAACACCATATATTTT	CASSPSPGSSGNTIYF
TRBJ1-2	.	.	TRBV27	TGTGCCAGCAGTTTAGGGGGGGGAGATGGCTACACCTTC	CASSLGGGDGYTF
TRBJ2-1	.	.	TRBV6-5	TGTGCCAGCAGTTTACAGGGTGAGCAGTTCTTC	CASSLQGEQFF
TRBJ1-2	.	.	TRBV2	TGTGCCAGCAGTTCAGGGAGTGGCTATGGCTACACCTTC	CASSSGSGYGYTF
TRBJ2-7	.	.	TRBV4-2	TGTGCCAGCAGCCAAGGGGGTAGGACAGACTCCTACGAGCAGTACTTC	CASSQGGRTDSYEQYF
TRBJ2-7	.	.	TRBV4-2	TGTGCCAGCAGCCAAGCCTTTCCCGGGATTCCCAGCGAGCAGTACTTC	CASSQAFPGIPSEQYF
TRBJ2-2	.	.	TRBV6-6	TGTGCCAGCAGGGATCGTAGCGGCGGGGAGCTGTTTTTT	CASRDRSGGELFF
TRBJ2-7	.	.	TRBV7-6	TGTGCCAGCGCCCGGGGGACCCCCTACGAGCAGTACTTC	CASARGTPYEQYF
TRBJ2-1	.	.	TRBV5-1	TGCGCCAGCAGCTTGTCCCAGCCCGCCTACAATGAGCAGTTCTTC	CASSLSQPAYNEQFF
TRBJ1-1	.	.	TRBV19	TGTGCCAGTAGTATCTTCCTAGGAGGGGTGAACACTGAAGCTTTCTTT	CASSIFLGGVNTEAFF
TRBJ2-7	.	.	TRBV10-3	TGTGCCATCAGTGAGTATGGAGACGAGCAGTACTTC	CAISEYGDEQYF
TRBJ1-1	.	.	TRBV7-2	TGTGCCAGCAGCTTGGGCCAGGGGACTGAAGCTTTCTTT	CASSLGQGTEAFF
TRBJ2-1	.	TRBD2	TRBV30	TGTGCCTGGAGCGGGAGGGACGGAAGCTACTACAATGAGCAGTTCTTC	CAWSGRDGSYYNEQFF
TRBJ2-5	.	TRBD2	TRBV19	TGTGCCAGTAGTAAACAAGCCGGGACTAGCGCCCGCCAAGAGACCCAGTACTTC	CASSKQAGTSARQETQYF
TRBJ2-2	.	.	TRBV18	TGTGCCAGCTCACCGAACAAGGAGCTGTTTTTT	CASSPNKELFF
TRBJ2-2	.	.	TRBV6-5	TGTGCCAGCAGTTACCCTCCGCACGGGGAGCTGTTTTTT	CASSYPPHGELFF
TRBJ2-1	.	.	TRBV19	TGTGCCAGTAGTATGGGATGGAACAGTGAGCAGTTCTTC	CASSMGWNSEQFF
TRBJ1-2	.	.	TRBV10-3	TGTGCCATCAGCGAGGATCGGGGTCCCCACTATGGCTACACCTTC	CAISEDRGPHYGYTF
TRBJ2-1	.	.	TRBV7-2	TGTGCCAGCAGCTTAGGGGTGGGGCCCTACAATGAGCAGTTCTTC	CASSLGVGPYNEQFF
TRBJ2-3	once	TRBD2	TRBV9	TGTGCCAGCAGCACTAGCGACACAGATACGCAGTATTTT	CASSTSDTDTQYF
TRBJ2-5	.	.	TRBV30	TGTGCCTGGAGCCGATGGCGGGGCCAGCAAGAGACCCAGTACTTC	CAWSRWRGQQETQYF